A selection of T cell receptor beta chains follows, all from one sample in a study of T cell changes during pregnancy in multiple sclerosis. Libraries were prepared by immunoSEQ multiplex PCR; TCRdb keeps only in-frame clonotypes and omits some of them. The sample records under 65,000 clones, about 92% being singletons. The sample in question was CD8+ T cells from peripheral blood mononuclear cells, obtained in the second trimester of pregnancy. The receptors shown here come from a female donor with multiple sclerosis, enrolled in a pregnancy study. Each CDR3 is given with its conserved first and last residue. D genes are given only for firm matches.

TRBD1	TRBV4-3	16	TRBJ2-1	TGCGCCAGCAGCCAAGATGGGACAGGGCAATACAATGAGCAGTTCTTC	CASSQDGTGQYNEQFF
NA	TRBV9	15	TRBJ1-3	TGTGCCAGCAGCCCGCCCCGGAGCTCTGGAAACACCATATATTTT	CASSPPRSSGNTIYF
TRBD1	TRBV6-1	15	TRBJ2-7	TGTGCCAGCAGTGAAGAGGGGACAGCCTCCTACGAGCAGTACTTC	CASSEEGTASYEQYF
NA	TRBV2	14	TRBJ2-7	TGTGCCAGCAGTATGGTGCCTAGCTCCTACGAGCAGTACTTC	CASSMVPSSYEQYF
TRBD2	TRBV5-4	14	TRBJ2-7	TGTGCCAGCAGCTTTAGCGGGAGACCCTACGAGCAGTACTTC	CASSFSGRPYEQYF
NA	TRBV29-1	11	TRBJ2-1	TGCAGCGTTGAATCGACGGGTGAGCAGTTCTTC	CSVESTGEQFF
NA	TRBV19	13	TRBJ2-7	TGTGCCAGTAGTATCACAGGCTCCTACGAGCAGTACTTC	CASSITGSYEQYF
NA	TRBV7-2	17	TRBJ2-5	TGTGCCAGCAGCCCCCCCAGTGCCCTTGTGGTTGGAGAGACCCAGTACTTC	CASSPPSALVVGETQYF
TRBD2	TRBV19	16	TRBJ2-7	TGTGCCAGTAGTAGCGGGACTAGCGGGGCGACCTACGAGCAGTACTTC	CASSSGTSGATYEQYF
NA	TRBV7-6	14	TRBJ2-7	TGTGCCAGCAGCTTCGAGGGGGTTGCCTACGAGCAGTACTTC	CASSFEGVAYEQYF